The clone carrying this T cell receptor (beta chain) was observed at least ten times. This specimen belongs to a study of CD8 T cells in ankylosing spondylitis. CDR1 and CDR2 (germline): MGHDK, SYGVNS. The CDR3 has 15 amino acids. V lost 4 bases and J lost 4; bases outside the gene matches: 7. TCRdb independently ran MiXCR on the 5' RACE reads; one entry per CDR3 protein. The table includes around 230,000 distinct CDR3 sequences, less than 9.5% detected once. What was sequenced was blood, either unsorted or a sorted T cell fraction (not recorded which). The gene calls are TRBV25-1 and TRBJ2-3; 8 bases are a match to TRBD1. This sequence originates from a female donor with ankylosing spondylitis or in good health (not recorded which). The CDR3 DNA follows: TGTGCCAGCAGTGGCCTGGACAGGGTAGCAGATACGCAGTATTTT. Translating it yields CASSGLDRVADTQYF. The full variable domain, rest sourced from reference TRBV25-1 and TRBJ2-3, is EADIYQTPRYLVIGTGKKITLECSQTMGHDKMYWYQQDPGMELHLIHYSYGVNSTEKGDLSSESTVSRIRTEHFPLTLESARPSHTSQYLCASSGLDRVADTQYFGPGTRLTVL.